This TCR beta chain was sequenced in a study of T-cell reconstitution after alpha-beta-depleted transplantation in children. Unique molecular identifiers tagged the TCRbeta library. TCRdb recomputed calls from the PCR reads with MiXCR, one row per CDR3 protein. The data contain hundreds of thousands of distinct CDR3 sequences, about 16% of them singletons. About this clonotype itself: Antigen: not known.

Trimming took off 4 bases at V and 1 base at J, with 11 bases between the two ends. This CDR3 comprises 14 residues. In germline, CDR1 is SNHLY, CDR2 FYNNEI. Overall study results and limits: At the one-year point after transplant, T-cell counts and TCRbeta diversity were found to come mostly from T cells that had been newly produced. About two months after transplant, alpha-beta T cells reportedly came from several hundred expanded graft clones. From surviving recipient T cells and thymic progenitors came the high day-60 TCRbeta diversity observed in some patients.

The V gene is TRBV2, the J gene TRBJ2-7; a weak D match, TRBD1 (6 bases). Sequenced here: PBMCs, mostly from graft donor cells, sampled 360 days after TCRalphabeta/CD19-depleted stem cell transplant. This TCR was recovered from a male patient between 5 and 17 years old who had a stem cell transplant for acute lymphoblastic leukemia, so the T cells may come from the graft donor. The CDR3 loop is CASSVQGVSYEQYF. CDR3 DNA sequence: TGTGCCAGCAGTGTACAGGGTGTGTCCTACGAGCAGTACTTC.